The TCR beta chain described here comes from a study of T cells in women clearing cervical HPV infection. Turning to the study itself: Case blood was drawn when the lesion was first found; control blood after infection became undetectable.

This CDR3 spans 14 amino acids. With V trimmed by 10 bases and J by 0 bases, 5 bases remained unmatched. Germline CDR1 and CDR2: SNHLY and FYNNEI. Measured with immunoSEQ multiplex PCR; TCRdb has only the in-frame clones, and not every one. The sample data list more than 40,000 clones. Points on this clone: The antigen remains undetermined. The read ends 3 residues shy of where the CDR3 ends; the end is completed using the germline J gene.

Study-wide points: CIN3+ cases had significantly higher TCR repertoire richness than controls, but evenness did not differ. TRBV6-7 relative abundance averaged about 0.11% in cases and under 0.2% in controls.

The TCR was taken from a woman aged 18-70 years with a cervical HPV16 infection that either progressed to CIN3+ or cleared (not recorded which). V is TRBV2 and J is TRBJ2-1; 8 bases line up with TRBD2. Material for sequencing was blood buffy coat. Incomplete CDR3 DNA: TGTGCCATCAGCGGGGGACTCTCCTACAATGAG. It codes for CAISGGLSYNE. The entire CDR3 protein reads CAISGGLSYNEQFF.